This TCR beta chain came from a study of T cells in Graves' hyperthyroidism and ophthalmopathy. This clonotype was counted ten times or more. Germline V gene sequence: CDR1 DFQATT, CDR2 SNEGSKA (reference sequence). Trimming took 2 bases from V and 5 from J, leaving 17 bases between them. This CDR3 is built from 15 residues. Diagnoses were made from clinical symptoms, serum measures (thyroxine and TRAb), thyroid ultrasound and orbital computed tomography. What was amplified from RNA transcripts were TCR beta CDR3 regions. The primer set for the first-round RT-PCR of the TCR CDR3 was HTBI. MiXCR, applied by TCRdb to the multiplex PCR reads, yields one record per CDR3 protein. The sample records around 420,000 distinct CDR3 sequences, approximately 14% being singletons.

The source of this sequence is a woman aged 18-35 years with Graves' hyperthyroidism. The rearrangement links TRBV20-1 to TRBJ2-3; D may be TRBD1 (6 bases). Sequencing input: blood. The CDR3 here is CSARPGHPRRDTQYF. CDR3 bases: TGCAGTGCTAGACCGGGACACCCCCGTCGAGATACGCAGTATTTT.